The sequence of this T cell receptor (beta chain) was determined in a study of cytomegalovirus exposure and HLA in healthy donors. Study conclusions and caveats: Later analysis found that TCR beta chains associated with HLA were more clonally expanded than other, equally common chains.

The donors (healthy individuals) were bone marrow donors. The germline V gene has CDR1 LGHNA and CDR2 YSLEER. There are 17 residues in the CDR3. The V end was cut by 0 bases, the J end by 0 bases, with 14 bases between. It was with 60 Vbeta and 13 Jbeta primers that the PCR ran. The data were produced by immunoSEQ multiplex PCR, yet TCRdb's version contains in-frame clones alone and is incomplete. The table has about 180,000 clones, 70% to 80% seen once. This clone appeared a few times. Its antigen is unidentified. Sequencing used PBMCs. The chain is built from TRBV4-3 and TRBJ1-1; tentatively, D is TRBD1 (5 bases). The sequence was collected from a man aged 18 to 29 in good health and CMV-seronegative. DNA for the CDR3: TGCGCCAGCAGCCAAGATGTGGGACTTATCATGAACACTGAAGCTTTCTTT. Amino acids: CASSQDVGLIMNTEAFF.